This T cell receptor beta chain was sequenced for a study of T-cell memory formation after mild COVID-19. The wider study: TCR clusters showed largely donor specificity. Findings and caveats of the study: CD4+ bias marked clones expanding day 15 to 37, unlike balanced contracting clones. That cross-reactive memory joined was suggested by some responding clones appearing in pre-infection memory.

5'RACE with constant-segment primers yielded barcoded, UMI-tagged TCR alpha and TCR beta cDNA libraries. TCRdb re-derived calls from the 5' RACE reads in MiXCR, one entry per CDR3 protein. The sample shows fewer than 650,000 distinct CDR3 sequences, 15% to 20% of them seen only once. Of note for this clonotype: Its antigen is not known.

Sequences were obtained from PBMCs or a T cell subset sorted from them (not recorded which). The origin of this receptor is an adult woman who had mild COVID-19 (a few samples of this study predate the infection). Cell type and time point are not known.

The DNA of the CDR3 is TGTGCCAGCAGCTCCCCGACTATAGCGGCAACCTACGAGCAGTACTTC. Protein sequence: CASSSPTIAATYEQYF. The rearrangement joins TRBV13 to TRBJ2-7; a possible D gene is TRBD2 (6 bases). The V gene's germline CDR1 is PRHDT and CDR2 FYEKMQ (reference sequence). The CDR3 runs 16 residues. V was shortened by 4 bases and J by 2 bases, with 18 bases between the two germline ends.